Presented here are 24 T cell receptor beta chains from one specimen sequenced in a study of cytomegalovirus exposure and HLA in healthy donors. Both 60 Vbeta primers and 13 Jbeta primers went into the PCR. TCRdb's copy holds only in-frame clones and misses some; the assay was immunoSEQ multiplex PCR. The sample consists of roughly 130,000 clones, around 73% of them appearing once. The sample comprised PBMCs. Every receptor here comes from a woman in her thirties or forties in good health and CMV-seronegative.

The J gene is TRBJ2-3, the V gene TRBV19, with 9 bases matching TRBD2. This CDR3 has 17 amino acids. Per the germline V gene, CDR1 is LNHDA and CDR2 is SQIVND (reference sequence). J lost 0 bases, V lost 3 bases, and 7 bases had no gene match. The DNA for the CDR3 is TGTGCCAGTAGTATGTCTTCTAGCGGGGTTAGCACAGATACGCAGTATTTT. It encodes CASSMSSSGVSTDTQYF.

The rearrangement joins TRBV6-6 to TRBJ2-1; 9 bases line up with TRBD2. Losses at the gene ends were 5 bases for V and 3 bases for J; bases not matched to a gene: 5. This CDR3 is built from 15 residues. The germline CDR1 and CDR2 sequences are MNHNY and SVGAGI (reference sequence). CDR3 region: CASSLSGGSYNEQFF. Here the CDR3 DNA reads TGTGCCAGCAGTCTTAGCGGGGGAAGCTACAATGAGCAGTTCTTC.

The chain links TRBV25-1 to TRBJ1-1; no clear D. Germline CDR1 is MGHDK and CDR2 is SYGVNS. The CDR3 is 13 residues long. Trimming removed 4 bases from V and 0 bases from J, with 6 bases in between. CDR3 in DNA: TGTGCCAGCAGTGGAACAGTGAACACTGAAGCTTTCTTT. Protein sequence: CASSGTVNTEAFF.

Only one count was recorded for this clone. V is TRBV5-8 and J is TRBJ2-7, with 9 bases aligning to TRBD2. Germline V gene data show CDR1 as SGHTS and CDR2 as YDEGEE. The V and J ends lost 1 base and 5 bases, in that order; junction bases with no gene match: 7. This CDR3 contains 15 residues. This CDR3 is CASSLWALAGNEQYF. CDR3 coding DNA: TGTGCCAGCAGCTTGTGGGCCCTAGCGGGGAACGAGCAGTACTTC.

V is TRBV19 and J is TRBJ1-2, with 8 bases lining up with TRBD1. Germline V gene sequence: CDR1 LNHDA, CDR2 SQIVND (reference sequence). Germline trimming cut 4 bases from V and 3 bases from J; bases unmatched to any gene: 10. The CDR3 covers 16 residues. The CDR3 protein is CASSTWGGQGDYGYTF. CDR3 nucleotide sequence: TGTGCCAGTAGTACCTGGGGAGGACAGGGCGACTATGGCTACACCTTC.

CDR3 nucleotide sequence: TGTGCCAGTCACGTTGAGGGAGTTCACACTGAAGCTTTCTTT. This encodes CASHVEGVHTEAFF. The chain carries TRBV6-1 and TRBJ1-1; D is ambiguous. This CDR3 spans 14 amino acids. The V end was cut by 9 bases, the J end by 3 bases, with 17 bases between. Germline assignment: CDR1 MNHNS and CDR2 SASEGT.

The CDR3 region has the DNA TGCGCCAGCAGCCAAGATGCCGGGGGGAACTATGGCTACACCTTC. It translates to CASSQDAGGNYGYTF. The chain combines TRBV4-3 with TRBJ1-2; a possible D gene is TRBD1 (5 bases). CDR1 and CDR2 (germline): LGHNA, YSLEER. V was trimmed by 0 bases and J by 2 bases, leaving 10 bases between them. This CDR3 region has 15 residues.

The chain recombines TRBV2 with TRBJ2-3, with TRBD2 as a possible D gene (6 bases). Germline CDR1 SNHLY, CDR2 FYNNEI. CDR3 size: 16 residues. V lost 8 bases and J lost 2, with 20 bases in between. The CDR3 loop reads CASVFSRGSDTDTQYF. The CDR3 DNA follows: TGTGCCAGCGTATTTTCACGGGGGAGCGACACAGATACGCAGTATTTT. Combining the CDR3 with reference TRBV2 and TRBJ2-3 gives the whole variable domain EPEVTQTPSHQVTQMGQEVILRCVPISNHLYFYWYRQILGQKVEFLVSFYNNEISEKSEIFDDQFSVERPDGSNFTLKIRSTKLEDSAMYFCASVFSRGSDTDTQYFGPGTRLTVL.

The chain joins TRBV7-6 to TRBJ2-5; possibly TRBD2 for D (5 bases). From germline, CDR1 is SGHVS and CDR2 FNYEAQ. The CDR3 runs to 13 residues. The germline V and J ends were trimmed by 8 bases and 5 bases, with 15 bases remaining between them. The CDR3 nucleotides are TGTGCCAGCGCCTCTAATGGCGGGGAGACCCAGTACTTC. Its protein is CASASNGGETQYF. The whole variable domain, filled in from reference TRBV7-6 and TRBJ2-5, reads GAGVSQSPRYKVTKRGQDVALRCDPISGHVSLYWYRQALGQGPEFLTYFNYEAQQDKSGLPNDRFSAERPEGSISTLTIQRTEQRDSAMYRCASASNGGETQYFGPGTRLLVL.

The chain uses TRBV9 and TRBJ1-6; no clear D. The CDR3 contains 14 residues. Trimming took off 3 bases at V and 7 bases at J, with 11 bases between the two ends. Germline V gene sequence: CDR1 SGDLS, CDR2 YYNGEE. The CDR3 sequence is CASSGQARNSPLHF. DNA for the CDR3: TGTGCCAGCAGCGGTCAAGCGAGGAATTCACCCCTCCACTTT.

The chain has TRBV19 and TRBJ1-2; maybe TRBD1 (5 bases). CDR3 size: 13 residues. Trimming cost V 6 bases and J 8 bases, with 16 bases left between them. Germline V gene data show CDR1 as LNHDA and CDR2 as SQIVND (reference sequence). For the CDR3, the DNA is TGTGCCAGTAGCGTAGGGGCCGGCCCGGGCTACACCTTC. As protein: CASSVGAGPGYTF. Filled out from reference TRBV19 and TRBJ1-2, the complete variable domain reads DGGITQSPKYLFRKEGQNVTLSCEQNLNHDAMYWYRQDPGQGLRLIYYSQIVNDFQKGDIAEGYSVSREKKESFPLTVTSAQKNPTAFYLCASSVGAGPGYTFGSGTRLTVV.

The CDR3 region is CASSTDRGGFNSPLHF. CDR3 DNA sequence: TGTGCCAGCAGCACCGACAGGGGGGGTTTTAATTCACCCCTCCACTTT. The gene calls are TRBV7-9 and TRBJ1-6; 9 positions agree with TRBD1. Germline CDR1 reads SEHNR; CDR2 reads FQNEAQ (reference sequence). The CDR3 consists of 16 residues. Trimming removed 5 bases from V and 6 bases from J; junction bases left unmatched: 8.

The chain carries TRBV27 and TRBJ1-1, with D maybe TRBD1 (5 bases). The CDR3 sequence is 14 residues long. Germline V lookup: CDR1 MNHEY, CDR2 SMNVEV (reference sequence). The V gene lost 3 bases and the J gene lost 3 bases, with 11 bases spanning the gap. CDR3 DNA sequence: TGTGCCAGCAGTTTTAGGGGTTCCGACACTGAAGCTTTCTTT. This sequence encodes CASSFRGSDTEAFF.

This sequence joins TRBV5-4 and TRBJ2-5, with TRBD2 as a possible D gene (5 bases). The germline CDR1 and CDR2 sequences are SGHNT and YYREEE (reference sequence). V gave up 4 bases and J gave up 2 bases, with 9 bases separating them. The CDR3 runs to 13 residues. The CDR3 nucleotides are TGTGCCAGCAGCACGGGGAGACAAGAGACCCAGTACTTC. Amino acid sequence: CASSTGRQETQYF.

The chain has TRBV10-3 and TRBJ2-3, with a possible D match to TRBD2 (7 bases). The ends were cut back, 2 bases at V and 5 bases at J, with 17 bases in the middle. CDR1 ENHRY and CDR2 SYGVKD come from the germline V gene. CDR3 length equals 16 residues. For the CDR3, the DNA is TGTGCCATCAGTGAGGGGAAGTTGGGGGGGCAAGATACGCAGTATTTT. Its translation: CAISEGKLGGQDTQYF.

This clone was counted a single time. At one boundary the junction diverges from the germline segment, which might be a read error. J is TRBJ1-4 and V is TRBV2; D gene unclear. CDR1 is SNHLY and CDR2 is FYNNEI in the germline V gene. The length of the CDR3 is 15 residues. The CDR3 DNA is TGTGCCAGCAGTGGGGTCCCAACAACTAATGAAAAACTGCTTTTT. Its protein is CASSGVPTTNEKLLF. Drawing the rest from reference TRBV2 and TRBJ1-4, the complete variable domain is EPEVTQTPSHQVTQMGQEVILRCVPISNHLYFYWYRQILGQKVEFLVSFYNNEISEKSEIFDDQFSVERPDGSNFTLKIRSTKLEDSAMYFCASSGVPTTNEKLLFGSGTQLSVL.

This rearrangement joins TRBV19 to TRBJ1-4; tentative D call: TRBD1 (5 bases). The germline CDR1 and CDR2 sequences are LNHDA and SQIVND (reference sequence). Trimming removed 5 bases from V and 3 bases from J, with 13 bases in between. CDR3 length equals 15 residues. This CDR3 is CASSASGLSNEKLFF. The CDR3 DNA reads TGTGCCAGTAGTGCGTCGGGACTGTCTAATGAAAAACTGTTTTTT. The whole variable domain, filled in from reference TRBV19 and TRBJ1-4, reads DGGITQSPKYLFRKEGQNVTLSCEQNLNHDAMYWYRQDPGQGLRLIYYSQIVNDFQKGDIAEGYSVSREKKESFPLTVTSAQKNPTAFYLCASSASGLSNEKLFFGSGTQLSVL.

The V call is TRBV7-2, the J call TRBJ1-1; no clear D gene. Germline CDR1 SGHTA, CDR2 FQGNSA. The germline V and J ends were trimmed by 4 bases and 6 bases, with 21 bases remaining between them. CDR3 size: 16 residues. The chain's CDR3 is CASSSVEAAYRPEAFF. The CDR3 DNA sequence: TGTGCCAGCAGCTCCGTTGAGGCTGCGTATCGCCCTGAAGCTTTCTTT.

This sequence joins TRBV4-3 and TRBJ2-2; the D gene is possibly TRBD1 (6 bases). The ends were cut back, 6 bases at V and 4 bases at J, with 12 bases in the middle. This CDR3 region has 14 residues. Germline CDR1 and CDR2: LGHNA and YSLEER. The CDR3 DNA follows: TGCGCCAGCAGGGCTGGACAGAGCACCGGGGAGCTGTTTTTT. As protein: CASRAGQSTGELFF.

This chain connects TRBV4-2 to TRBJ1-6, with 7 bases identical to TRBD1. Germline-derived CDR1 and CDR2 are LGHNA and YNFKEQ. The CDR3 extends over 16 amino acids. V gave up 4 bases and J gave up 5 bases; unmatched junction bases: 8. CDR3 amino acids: CASSPRQGADNSPLHF. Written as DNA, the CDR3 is TGTGCCAGCAGCCCACGACAGGGTGCGGATAATTCACCCCTCCACTTT.

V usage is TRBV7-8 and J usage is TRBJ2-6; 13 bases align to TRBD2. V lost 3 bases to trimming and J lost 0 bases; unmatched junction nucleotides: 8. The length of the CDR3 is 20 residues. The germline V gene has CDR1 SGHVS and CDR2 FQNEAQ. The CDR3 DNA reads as TGTGCCAGCAGCTTCCTCGGACTAGCGGGAGATCTCTCTGGGGCCAACGTCCTGACTTTC. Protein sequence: CASSFLGLAGDLSGANVLTF. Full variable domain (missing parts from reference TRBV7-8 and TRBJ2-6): GAGVSQSPRYKVAKRGQDVALRCDPISGHVSLFWYQQALGQGPEFLTYFQNEAQLDKSGLPSDRFFAERPEGSVSTLKIQRTQQEDSAVYLCASSFLGLAGDLSGANVLTFGAGSRLTVL.

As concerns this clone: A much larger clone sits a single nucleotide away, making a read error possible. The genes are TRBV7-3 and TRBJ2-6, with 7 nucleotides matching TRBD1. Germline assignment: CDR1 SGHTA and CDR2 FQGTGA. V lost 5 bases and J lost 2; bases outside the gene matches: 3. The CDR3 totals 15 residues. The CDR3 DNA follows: TGTGCCAGCAGCCAAGGGACAGCTGGGGCCAACGTCCTGACTTTC. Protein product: CASSQGTAGANVLTF.

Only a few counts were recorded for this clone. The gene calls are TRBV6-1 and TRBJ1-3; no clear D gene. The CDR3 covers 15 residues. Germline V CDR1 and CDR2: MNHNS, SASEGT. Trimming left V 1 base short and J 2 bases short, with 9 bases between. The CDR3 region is CASSEVAGAGNTIYF. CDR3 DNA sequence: TGTGCCAGCAGTGAAGTAGCCGGGGCTGGAAACACCATATATTTT.

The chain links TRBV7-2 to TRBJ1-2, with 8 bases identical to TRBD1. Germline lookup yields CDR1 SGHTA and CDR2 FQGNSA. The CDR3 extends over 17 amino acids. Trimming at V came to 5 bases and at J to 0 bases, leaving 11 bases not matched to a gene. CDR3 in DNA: TGTGCCAGCAGCCACTCGGACAGGGCCCTCTCTAACTATGGCTACACCTTC. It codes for CASSHSDRALSNYGYTF.